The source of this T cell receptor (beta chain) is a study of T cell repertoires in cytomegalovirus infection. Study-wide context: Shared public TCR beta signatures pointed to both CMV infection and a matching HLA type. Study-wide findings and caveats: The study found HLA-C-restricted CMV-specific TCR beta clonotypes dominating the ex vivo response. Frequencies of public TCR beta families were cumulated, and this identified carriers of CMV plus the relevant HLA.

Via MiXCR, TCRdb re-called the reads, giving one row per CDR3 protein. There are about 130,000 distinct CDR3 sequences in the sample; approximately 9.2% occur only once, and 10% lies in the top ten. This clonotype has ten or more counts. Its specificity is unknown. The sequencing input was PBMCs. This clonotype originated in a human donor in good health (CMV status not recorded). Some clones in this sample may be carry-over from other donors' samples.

The CDR3 protein is CASSGPGPSVEDTQYF. CDR3 nucleotide sequence: TGTGCCAGCAGCGGACCGGGGCCGAGCGTGGAGGATACGCAGTATTTT. The V call is TRBV11-2, the J call TRBJ2-3; either TRBD1 or TRBD2 may fit D (5 bases each). Germline values: CDR1 SGHAT, CDR2 FQNNGV. V dropped 5 bases and J dropped 6 bases, with 21 bases sitting between them. The CDR3 runs 16 residues.